This is a list of T cell receptor beta chains from one sample in a study of T cells expressing NK-cell markers. Reprocessing the 5' RACE reads, TCRdb reports a single entry for every CDR3 protein and omits DNA. Found here are 200,000 to 300,000 distinct CDR3 sequences; the top ten clones hold more than 3.5%. Sequences were obtained from blood T cells: a sorted CD56 or NKG2C T cell subset, CD4+ or CD8+ T cells, or bulk PBMC T cells (not recorded which). These receptors all stem from a woman aged 18 to 75 in good health. CDR3s include the opening cysteine and the closing phenylalanine or tryptophan.

CSARPPDRTYEQYF TRBV20-1 14 TRBJ2-7
CASSPNTGEKLFF TRBV18 13 TRBJ1-4
CASSSGRLGYEQYF TRBV7-2 14 TRBJ2-7
CASSLGNAGEYNEQFF TRBV7-9 16 TRBJ2-1
CASSQGAGVILDEQFF TRBV4-3 16 TRBJ2-1
CASSESGAKNIQYF TRBV25-1 14 TRBJ2-4
CASSLSHRQLPDQPQHF TRBV28 17 TRBJ1-5
CASSLPPGLPYNEQFF TRBV7-2 16 TRBJ2-1
CASGGQGTRPEAFF TRBV5-1 14 TRBJ1-1
CASSPSGGATNEKLFF TRBV18 16 TRBJ1-4
CASKTEFGETQYF TRBV25-1 13 TRBJ2-5
CSAVLDWETQYF TRBV20-1 12 TRBJ2-5
CASSAQGGNSNQPQHF TRBV27 16 TRBJ1-5
CASLRGARETQYF TRBV18 13 TRBJ2-5
CASSRTAYNEQFF TRBV7-2 13 TRBJ2-1
CASSQDLRLSNQPQHF TRBV4-1 16 TRBJ1-5
CASSPGLAGFCGEQFF TRBV3-1 16 TRBJ2-1
CASSTRRGPGTDTQYF TRBV28 16 TRBJ2-3
CASSPRGVLGSQPQHF TRBV5-6 16 TRBJ1-5
CSASSSGRGSDTQYF TRBV20-1 15 TRBJ2-3
CASSARQPGEAYEQYF TRBV13 16 TRBJ2-7
CARARSNQPQHF TRBV12-3/TRBV12-4 12 TRBJ1-5
CSAKTGPAGDTQYF TRBV20-1 14 TRBJ2-3
CAISDGWQGAVETQYF TRBV10-3 16 TRBJ2-5
CASSNSGGWTGSSDTDTQYF TRBV21-1 20 TRBJ2-3
CASSLGASDRRGGYTF TRBV11-2 16 TRBJ1-2
CASQPRNNEQFF TRBV12-3/TRBV12-4 12 TRBJ2-1
CASSLTPNTEAFF TRBV7-3 13 TRBJ1-1
CASSLGGRGGNTIYF TRBV12-3/TRBV12-4 15 TRBJ1-3
CASSPTGTPSADTQYF TRBV5-1 16 TRBJ2-3
CASSYGYPETQYF TRBV6-5 13 TRBJ2-5
CAISGPRDSYNEQFF TRBV10-3 15 TRBJ2-1
CASTLADTQYF TRBV7-2 11 TRBJ2-3
CASSLSGGDYEQYF TRBV7-2 14 TRBJ2-7
CSAAPTSGDSGANVLTF TRBV20-1 17 TRBJ2-6
CASSLVRVLSGANVLTF TRBV5-1 17 TRBJ2-6
CASSLERVTSTDTQYF TRBV5-6 16 TRBJ2-3
CATSSSTDTQYF TRBV15 12 TRBJ2-3